This entry describes one T cell receptor (beta chain). This sample was taken from a study of blood T cell repertoires in COVID-19. TCRdb's table, derived via immunoSEQ multiplex PCR, lists solely in-frame clones and lacks some. The sample includes hundreds of thousands of clones, approximately 87% of them seen just once. Grouping used clinical history reported by participants in a survey and questionnaire. The CDR3 runs 16 residues. Looked up from germline, CDR1 is MNHEY and CDR2 is SMNVEV (reference sequence). The V and J ends lost 6 bases and 8 bases, in that order; junction bases with no gene match: 14.

The TCR originated in a woman between 50 and 59 years old who had recovered from COVID-19. Sequenced sample: PBMCs or T cells enriched from blood (not recorded which). V usage is TRBV27 and J usage is TRBJ2-3; 10 bases agree with TRBD2. The CDR3 DNA reads TGTGCCAGCAGGACCCCGGGAGCGGGGGGGCAAGGTACGCAGTATTTT. Translation: CASRTPGAGGQGTQYF.